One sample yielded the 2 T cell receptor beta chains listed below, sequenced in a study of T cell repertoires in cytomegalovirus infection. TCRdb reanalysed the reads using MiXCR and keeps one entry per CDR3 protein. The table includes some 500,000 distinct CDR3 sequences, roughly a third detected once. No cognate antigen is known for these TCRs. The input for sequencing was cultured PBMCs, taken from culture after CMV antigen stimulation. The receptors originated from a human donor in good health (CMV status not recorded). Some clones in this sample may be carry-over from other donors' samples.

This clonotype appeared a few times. The CDR3 protein is CASSSYLGGNPGSTDTQYF. CDR3 bases: TGTGCCAGCAGTTCCTACCTGGGCGGCAACCCGGGAAGCACAGATACGCAGTATTTT. V gene TRBV12-3 or TRBV12-4 combines with J gene TRBJ2-3; a weak D match, TRBD2 (5 bases). The CDR3 covers 19 residues. V was clipped by 4 bases and J by 0 bases, with 23 bases between them.

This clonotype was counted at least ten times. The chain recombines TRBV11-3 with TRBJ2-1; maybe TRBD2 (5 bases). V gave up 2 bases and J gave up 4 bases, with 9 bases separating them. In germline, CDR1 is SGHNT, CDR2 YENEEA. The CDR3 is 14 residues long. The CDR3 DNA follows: TGTGCCAGCAGCTTAAACCCGGGGTACAATGAGCAGTTCTTC. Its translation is CASSLNPGYNEQFF. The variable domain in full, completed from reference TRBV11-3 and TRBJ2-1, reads EAGVVQSPRYKIIEKKQPVAFWCNPISGHNTLYWYLQNLGQGPELLIRYENEEAVDDSQLPKDRFSAERLKGVDSTLKIQPAELGDSAVYLCASSLNPGYNEQFFGPGTRLTVL.